These 26 T cell receptor beta chains were sequenced from one sample in a study of molecular identifiers for immune sequencing clone quantification. Using its own MiXCR run on the PCR reads, TCRdb lists one record per CDR3 protein. The table includes about 640,000 distinct CDR3 sequences, 20% detected once. The sequencing sample was made of naive CD8+ T cells from blood, with Jurkat cell RNA spiked in. The sample's subset: FACS-sorted CD8+CD4-CCR7+CD45RA+ naive T cells. These receptor sequences come from a human donor in good health. Some libraries in this study had Jurkat cell RNA spiked in.

This clonotype was picked up one time. A much larger clone lies a single base off, so this may be a read error. The CDR3 region has the DNA TGTGCCAGCAGCAGGGGTAGCTCCTATAATTCACCCCTCCACTTT. Translating it yields CASSRGSSYNSPLHF. The chain employs TRBV9 and TRBJ1-6, with D perhaps matching TRBD1 (5 bases). Germline loops: CDR1 SGDLS, CDR2 YYNGEE. V was shortened by 4 bases and J by 0 bases, with 8 bases between the two germline ends. CDR3 size: 15 residues.

This clonotype was seen repeatedly, ten times or more. The chain joins TRBV30 to TRBJ1-5; D may be TRBD1 (6 bases). Trimming left V 1 base short and J 5 bases short, with 9 bases between. In germline, CDR1 is GTSNPN, CDR2 SVGIG (reference sequence). The CDR3 contains 13 residues. Written as DNA, the CDR3 is TGTGCCTGGAGTGGGGCAGGGGATCAGCCCCAGCATTTT. Encoded protein: CAWSGAGDQPQHF.

As for this clonotype: Just one base apart from a much larger clone, this may be a read error. The chain links TRBV3-1 to TRBJ1-5, with TRBD1 as a possible D gene (5 bases). Germline V gene lookup returns CDR1 LGHDT and CDR2 YNNKEL (reference sequence). V was shortened by 3 bases and J by 0 bases, with 9 bases between the two germline ends. This CDR3 spans 15 amino acids. CDR3 DNA: TGTGCCAGCAGCCATGGGGCCTATAGCAATCAGCCCCAGCATTTT. Its protein is CASSHGAYSNQPQHF.

In its sample, this clonotype was seen many times. The chain employs TRBV19 and TRBJ2-3, with 9 bases matching TRBD2. The CDR3 has 15 residues. The V segment lost 7 bases and the J segment 5 bases; nucleotides outside the gene matches: 10. Germline V gene lookup returns CDR1 LNHDA and CDR2 SQIVND (reference sequence). This chain's CDR3 is CASTSGTSLLDTQYF. DNA for the CDR3: TGTGCCAGTACCTCCGGGACTAGCCTGTTAGATACGCAGTATTTT.

This clonotype has only a few counts. The V and J genes are TRBV4-3 and TRBJ2-2; TRBD2 matches at 10 bases. This CDR3 contains 20 residues. V lost 0 bases and J lost 1; bases outside the gene matches: 11. CDR1 and CDR2 (germline): LGHNA, YSLEER. CDR3 DNA sequence: TGCGCCAGCAGCCAAGATTCCTGGGCTAGCGGGGGCGGGAACACCGGGGAGCTGTTTTTT. The encoded protein is CASSQDSWASGGGNTGELFF.

This clonotype was counted ten times or more. V and J are TRBV12-3 or TRBV12-4 and TRBJ1-2; 9 bases agree with TRBD1. V trimming: 6 bases; J trimming: 4 bases; junction bases outside the gene matches: 6. CDR3 length: 14 amino acids. The CDR3 region has the DNA TGTGCCAGCAGGGGTCGGGACAGGGCCTATGGCTACACCTTC. Encoded protein: CASRGRDRAYGYTF.

In the case of this clonotype: This clone may be a read error of a much larger clone one base away. Written as DNA, the CDR3 is TGTGCCAGCAGTGAAGCAGCGACAGTCACAGGTACGCAGTATTTT. This translates into CASSEAATVTGTQYF. The chain carries TRBV2 and TRBJ2-3, with D tentatively TRBD1 (5 bases). CDR1 and CDR2 from the germline V gene are SNHLY and FYNNEI. This CDR3 contains 15 residues.

This clonotype was seen at least ten times. The chain is built from TRBV27 and TRBJ2-3; TRBD2 might be the D (5 bases). Germline V lookup: CDR1 MNHEY, CDR2 SMNVEV (reference sequence). The CDR3 runs to 14 residues. V was cut by 1 base and J by 4 bases, with 9 bases left in between. The CDR3 region is CASSLYGVADTQYF. The CDR3, as DNA: TGTGCCAGCAGTTTATACGGGGTAGCAGATACGCAGTATTTT.

This clonotype was counted only a few times. The chain links TRBV27 to TRBJ2-3; the match to TRBD1 covers 9 bases. J lost 1 base, V lost 3 bases, and 8 bases had no gene match. From germline, CDR1 is MNHEY and CDR2 SMNVEV (reference sequence). The CDR3 runs to 17 residues. The CDR3 DNA is TGTGCCAGCAGTTTGACTTACAGGGGGCTTGGCACAGATACGCAGTATTTT. Translated, it gives CASSLTYRGLGTDTQYF.

This clonotype appeared many times. This sequence joins TRBV7-9 and TRBJ2-3; no definite D call. V lost 1 base and J 2 bases, leaving 7 bases between the germline ends. Looked up from germline, CDR1 is SEHNR and CDR2 is FQNEAQ (reference sequence). The CDR3 is 14 residues long. CDR3 loop: CASSLVVPTDTQYF. For the CDR3, the DNA is TGTGCCAGCAGCTTAGTAGTCCCCACAGATACGCAGTATTTT.

Only a few counts were recorded for this clonotype. V usage is TRBV6-2 or TRBV6-3 and J usage is TRBJ2-1; TRBD2 agrees at 8 bases. Germline loops: CDR1 MNHEY, CDR2 SVGEGT. J was trimmed by 4 bases and V by 0 bases; bases with no gene match: 5. The CDR3 is made up of 16 amino acids. The CDR3 reads CASSYSFTGGYNEQFF. CDR3 DNA: TGTGCCAGCAGTTACTCGTTTACGGGAGGGTACAATGAGCAGTTCTTC.

This chain uses TRBV10-3 with TRBJ2-3, with 10 bases identical to TRBD2. This CDR3 has 15 residues. Trimming cost V 3 bases and J 1 base; bases outside gene matches: 1. Germline-derived CDR1 and CDR2 are ENHRY and SYGVKD. The CDR3 loop reads CAISETSGGTDTQYF. As DNA, the CDR3 is TGTGCCATCAGTGAAACTAGCGGGGGCACAGATACGCAGTATTTT.

This clonotype was observed at least ten times. This chain uses TRBV20-1 with TRBJ2-7, with 7 nucleotides matching TRBD2. Trimming removed 3 bases from V and 2 bases from J; junction bases left unmatched: 10. Germline CDR1 and CDR2: DFQATT and SNEGSKA (reference sequence). CDR3 length: 15 residues. CDR3 in amino acids: CSASDLAVATYEQYF. The CDR3 bases are TGCAGTGCTAGCGATCTAGCGGTCGCGACCTACGAGCAGTACTTC.

Concerning this clonotype itself: An end of the junction differs from the germline gene, which may be a read error. The V gene is TRBV9, the J gene TRBJ2-7, with no clear D. The germline V gene encodes CDR1 SGDLS and CDR2 YYNGEE. The CDR3 has 15 amino acids. CDR3 loop: CVSSNSQASSYEQYF. DNA of the CDR3: TGTGTCAGCAGCAATAGCCAAGCGAGCTCCTACGAGCAGTACTTC.

As for this clonotype: The junction does not match germline at one end; this may be a read error. The J gene is TRBJ2-2, the V gene TRBV9; tentatively, D is TRBD1 (7 bases). The CDR3 length is 16 residues. CDR1 and CDR2 (germline): SGDLS, YYNGEE. CDR3 coding DNA: TGTGCCAGCAGCGCCTCACAGACAGGGCTTGGCGGGGAGCTGGTTTTT. Encoded protein: CASSASQTGLGGELVF.

The V and J genes are TRBV11-2 and TRBJ1-1; a possible D gene is TRBD1 (5 bases). V was pared by 5 bases and J by 4 bases, with 14 bases between. The V gene's germline CDR1 is SGHAT and CDR2 FQNNGV. The CDR3 covers 14 residues. DNA for the CDR3: TGTGCCAGCAGCCCCAGATGGGGCGGCACTGAAGCTTTCTTT. It is translated as CASSPRWGGTEAFF.

In regard to this clonotype: The junction does not match germline at one end; this may be a read error. This rearrangement joins TRBV4-2 to TRBJ2-1, with D hard to call. CDR3 length equals 11 residues. Germline assignment: CDR1 LGHNA and CDR2 YNFKEQ. The CDR3 DNA sequence: TGTGCCAGCAGCCAAGGAAATGAGCGGTTCTTC. This gives the protein CASSQGNERFF.

The count of this clonotype is one. The conserved phenylalanine or tryptophan normally closing the CDR3 is absent here, so this likely arose from a read error. The chain employs TRBV10-2 and TRBJ2-5, with 7 bases lining up with TRBD1. The V and J ends lost 3 bases and 5 bases, in that order; junction bases with no gene match: 9. The CDR3 sequence is 15 residues long. The germline CDR1 and CDR2 sequences are WSHSY and SAAADI. The CDR3 protein is CASSDPTGLVETQYS. The CDR3 DNA reads TGCGCCAGCAGTGACCCGACAGGGTTAGTGGAGACCCAGTACTCC.

As concerns this clonotype: A much more abundant neighbour one base away suggests this may be a read error. The chain joins TRBV6-6 to TRBJ2-7, with TRBD1 identical over 10 bases. J was trimmed by 6 bases and V by 2 bases; bases with no gene match: 16. CDR1 is MNHNY and CDR2 is SVGAGI in the germline V gene (reference sequence). There are 18 residues in the CDR3. In nucleotides, the CDR3 is TGTGCCAGCAGTTACCTATGGGGACAGGGGTTTACGTCTGTCGAGCAGTACTTC. Translation: CASSYLWGQGFTSVEQYF.

For the CDR3, the DNA is TGCGCCAGCAGCCAAGACAAGAAGGGGGGGACCCAGTACTTC. This codes for CASSQDKKGGTQYF. V is TRBV4-1 and J is TRBJ2-5; D could derive from TRBD1 or TRBD2 (6 bases each). The CDR3 extends over 14 amino acids. Trimming removed 0 bases at V and 7 bases at J, with 12 bases between. Germline lookup yields CDR1 MGHRA and CDR2 YSYEKL.

As for this clonotype: A read error may explain this, as a much larger clone is one base away. The chain recombines TRBV30 with TRBJ2-7; TRBD1 matches at 10 bases. This CDR3 spans 14 amino acids. CDR1 GTSNPN and CDR2 SVGIG come from the germline V gene (reference sequence). The CDR3 sequence: CAWNSGTGVYERYF. CDR3 nucleotides: TGTGCCTGGAATAGTGGGACAGGGGTCTACGAGCGGTACTTC.

The sample holds many counts of this clonotype. The genes are TRBV27 and TRBJ1-5, with TRBD1 as a possible D gene (5 bases). Trimming removed 4 bases at V and 2 bases at J, with 9 bases between. The germline gives CDR1 MNHEY, CDR2 SMNVEV (reference sequence). The CDR3 consists of 14 residues. Written as DNA, the CDR3 is TGTGCCAGCAGTTACCAGGGAGGCAATCAGCCCCAGCATTTT. Translated: CASSYQGGNQPQHF.

The chain joins TRBV12-3 or TRBV12-4 to TRBJ2-5; 9 nucleotides line up with TRBD2. The CDR3 spans 19 residues. Trimming cost V 3 bases and J 2 bases; bases outside gene matches: 16. CDR3 bases: TGTGCCAGCAGTTTGGGTTATCTCCCGACTAGCGGAATACAAGAGACCCAGTACTTC. Its protein is CASSLGYLPTSGIQETQYF.

This clonotype was recorded many times. The chain couples TRBV27 to TRBJ2-7; D may match TRBD1 or TRBD2 (6 bases each). CDR1 is MNHEY, CDR2 SMNVEV, per germline (reference sequence). The CDR3 sequence is 15 residues long. V was cut by 2 bases and J by 2 bases, with 13 bases left in between. CDR3 nucleotide sequence: TGTGCCAGCAGTTTAAGGGGGGCCTTAACCTACGAGCAGTACTTC. It specifies CASSLRGALTYEQYF.

The sample holds many counts of this clonotype. The genes are TRBV27 and TRBJ2-7, with D possibly being TRBD1 (5 bases). Germline V gene data show CDR1 as MNHEY and CDR2 as SMNVEV (reference sequence). Trimming shortened V by 8 bases and J by 2 bases, and 19 bases separated the two germline ends. The CDR3 totals 15 residues. Written as DNA, the CDR3 is TGTGCCAGCCGAACAGGCCCGAGGTCCACCTACGAGCAGTACTTC. Residues: CASRTGPRSTYEQYF.

This clonotype was found many times. The rearrangement joins TRBV7-2 to TRBJ2-3; 13 bases are shared with TRBD2. V dropped 0 bases and J dropped 6; count of bases not matched to a gene: 3. This CDR3 has 16 amino acids. Germline CDR1 SGHTA, CDR2 FQGNSA. CDR3 region: CASSLAGTSGTDTQYF. CDR3 sequence (DNA): TGTGCCAGCAGCTTAGCCGGGACTAGCGGGACTGATACGCAGTATTTT. Filled out from reference TRBV7-2 and TRBJ2-3, the complete variable domain reads GAGVSQSPSNKVTEKGKDVELRCDPISGHTALYWYRQSLGQGLEFLIYFQGNSAPDKSGLPSDRFSAERTGGSVSTLTIQRTQQEDSAVYLCASSLAGTSGTDTQYFGPGTRLTVL.